This TCR beta chain was captured by sequencing in a study of blood T cell repertoires in COVID-19. At the level of the study: From the United States, Italy and Spain came samples of acute and convalescent COVID-19.

Cohort assignment relied on participant-reported clinical history. Trimming shortened V by 3 bases and J by 6 bases, and 6 bases separated the two germline ends. Germline CDR1 LNHNV, CDR2 YYDKDF (reference sequence). CDR3 length equals 13 residues. Assay: immunoSEQ multiplex PCR; the TCRdb copy retains only in-frame clones and omits some. The data show some 490,000 clones, approximately 91% seen once. This receptor was taken from a woman aged 60 to 75 who had recovered from COVID-19. This sequence joins TRBV15 and TRBJ1-6, with a possible D match to TRBD1 (6 bases). Sequenced sample: PBMCs or T cells enriched from blood (not recorded which). The CDR3 coding sequence is TGTGCCACCAGCAGGGACAGTAATTCACCCCTCCACTTT. Encoded protein: CATSRDSNSPLHF.